The clone carrying this T cell receptor (beta chain) was observed a few times. Next came a second PCR, run for about 7 to 12 cycles, which used a sample-barcoded 5' primer along with a J-beta primer mix. TCRdb re-derived calls from the 5' RACE reads in MiXCR, one entry per CDR3 protein. This table has 1.5 million to 2 million distinct CDR3 sequences, around 35% appearing once. Deletions cut 1 base from V and 1 base from J, with 10 bases between. CDR1 and CDR2 (germline): MGHDK, SYGVNS. The CDR3 has 15 amino acids. This sample was included in a study of blood T cells in healthy people across ages. The TCR sequence derives from a woman in her 30s in good health. The specimen sequenced was blood. The chain employs TRBV25-1 and TRBJ1-2, with D hard to call. CDR3 in DNA: TGTGCCAGCAGTGAATTGGGAGGACTTAACTATGGCTACACCTTC. It translates to CASSELGGLNYGYTF.